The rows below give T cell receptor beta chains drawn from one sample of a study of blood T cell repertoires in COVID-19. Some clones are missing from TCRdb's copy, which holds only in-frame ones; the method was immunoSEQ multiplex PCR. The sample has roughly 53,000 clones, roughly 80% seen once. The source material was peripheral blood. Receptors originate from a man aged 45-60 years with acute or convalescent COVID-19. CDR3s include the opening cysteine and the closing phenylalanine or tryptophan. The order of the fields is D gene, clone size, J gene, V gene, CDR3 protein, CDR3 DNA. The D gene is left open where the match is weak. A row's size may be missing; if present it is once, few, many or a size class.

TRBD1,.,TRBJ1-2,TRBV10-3,CAITATGGEYGYTF,TGTGCCATCACGGCGACAGGGGGCGAATATGGCTACACCTTC
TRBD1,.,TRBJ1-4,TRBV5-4,CASSKGGTNEKLFF,TGTGCCAGCAGTAAAGGGGGCACTAATGAAAAACTGTTTTTT
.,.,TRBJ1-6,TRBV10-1,CASNSMDNSPLHF,TGCGCCAGCAACAGTATGGATAATTCACCCCTCCACTTT
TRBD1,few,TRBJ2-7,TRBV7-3,CASGRGTGDYEQYF,TGTGCCAGCGGTCGGGGGACAGGGGACTACGAGCAGTACTTC
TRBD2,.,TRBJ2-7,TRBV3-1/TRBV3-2,CASSHVAGNYEQYF,TGTGCCAGCAGCCATGTAGCGGGAAACTACGAGCAGTACTTC
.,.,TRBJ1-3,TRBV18,CASSLSDSVLGNTIYF,TGTGCCAGCTCACTATCGGACAGTGTTTTGGGAAACACCATATATTTT
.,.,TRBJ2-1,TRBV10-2,CASTQGFRNEQFF,TGCGCCAGCACTCAGGGTTTCCGTAATGAGCAGTTCTTC
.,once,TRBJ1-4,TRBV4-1,CASSQQAQGNEKLFF,TGCGCCAGCAGCCAACAAGCACAGGGCAATGAAAAACTGTTTTTT
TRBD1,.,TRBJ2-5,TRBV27,CASSLTRDRGTQYF,TGTGCCAGCAGTTTAACTCGGGACAGGGGAACCCAGTACTTC
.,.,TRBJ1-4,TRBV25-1,CASSEYWAGGEKLFF,TGTGCCAGCAGTGAATATTGGGCCGGGGGGGAAAAACTGTTTTTT
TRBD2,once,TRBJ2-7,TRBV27,CASSLTSGYSYEQYF,TGTGCCAGCAGTTTAACTAGCGGTTACTCCTACGAGCAGTACTTC
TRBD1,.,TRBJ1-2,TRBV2,CASQDRGLPATF,TGTGCCAGCCAGGACAGGGGGCTACCGGCCACCTTC
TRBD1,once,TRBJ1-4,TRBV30,CAWSTGGWANEKLFF,TGTGCCTGGAGTACAGGGGGCTGGGCTAATGAAAAACTGTTTTTT
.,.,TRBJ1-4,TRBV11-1,CASSLGTTEKLFF,TGTGCCAGCAGCTTGGGGACAACGGAAAAACTGTTTTTT
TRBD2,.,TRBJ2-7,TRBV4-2,CASSQAGASGDVIYEQYF,TGTGCCAGCAGCCAAGCCGGGGCTAGCGGGGACGTTATATACGAGCAGTACTTC
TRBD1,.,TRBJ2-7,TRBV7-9,CASSTDRGASYEQYF,TGTGCCAGCAGCACCGACAGGGGCGCCTCCTACGAGCAGTACTTC